This T cell receptor beta chain was sequenced during a study of PD-1 blockade in classical Hodgkin lymphoma (TCRdb year 2020). With respect to the entire study: Nivolumab dosing was 3 mg/kg intravenously every 2 weeks, continuing until either disease progression or unacceptable toxicity. The study used CyTOF and TCR beta sequencing to define a peripheral blood immune signature of response to PD-1 blockade in classical Hodgkin lymphoma.

The study at large found these results: Baseline TCR diversity was reported to be lower in newly diagnosed patients than in healthy donors and to be lower still in relapsed/refractory patients. Patients starting nivolumab less than 1 year after ASCT had lower diversity and were excluded from later analyses to avoid confounding by immune reconstitution. Among trial patients, those achieving complete response had baseline diversity similar to that of newly diagnosed patients, while diversity was significantly lower in partial responders and progressors. The study was limited to a single clinical trial cohort, and causes of repertoire differences, possibly disease activity or prior therapy, remained undefined. A significant rise by C4D1 was seen in CD4+ but not CD8+ TCR diversity (p=0.0027 vs p=0.16), with the rise being most apparent in complete responders (p=0.02).

Genomic DNA was extracted with the Qiagen DNeasy kit from unsorted PBMCs and from negatively selected CD4+ and CD8+ fractions. Amplification of TCR beta CDR3 regions was done by immunoSEQ multiplex PCR with primers that anneal to V and J segments. A synthetic immune receptor repertoire was used to minimize amplification bias, and any residual bias was removed computationally once sequencing was done. The study's own analysis went as follows. Custom Python scripts were used to quantify repertoire diversity as the Shannon entropy index. Unsorted, CD4+ and CD8+ repertoires were analyzed separately, except for combined analyses in which CD4+ and CD8+ sequences were merged in silico. Clonal expansion was defined as at least a 2-fold frequency increase after treatment relative to C1D1, with a pseudocount of 0.5 for undetected baseline clones. Clones with 0 or 1 copy at C1D1 were classified as singleton clones, and clones with 2 or more copies were classified as non-singleton clones. Clones expanded in unsorted samples were labelled as CD4+, CD8+ or unknown by matching protein sequences in sorted samples from the same patient. Wilcoxon tests on paired samples were used to test diversity changes from C1D1 to C4D1. The table was pulled from immuneACCESS by TCRdb, which kept in-frame rearrangements only. Such tables lose some clones; where checked, under half of the loss comes from unresolved V genes, and the rest has no known cause. V and J calls and clone size are as listed in that table; D and trimming were resolved from the DNA. Recorded for this sample are some 96,000 clones; just under 95% of them occurred a single time. The ten largest clones represent roughly 2.8% of the sample.

Between the V and J ends, shortened by 5 bases and 3 bases respectively, the junction contains 26 bases. The germline V gene (reference sequence) provides CDR1 MNHEY and CDR2 SMNVEV. The CDR3 measures 18 amino acids from cysteine to phenylalanine. Only the CDR3 part of the read is kept: 54 bases, read in frame from the first base. For this clone: Its antigen is unknown. No much larger clonotype is one base removed from it; base qualities were not supplied.

What the time point label conveys for this sample: cycle 1 day 1 (C1D1), immediately before nivolumab initiation. Every trial patient had relapsed after autologous stem cell transplantation, and cohorts A, B and C differed in prior brentuximab vedotin exposure. The trial cohort was composed of under 70 patients with relapsed/refractory classical Hodgkin lymphoma, for whom complete response, partial response or progressive disease was recorded as best overall response. Single-agent nivolumab was administered to trial patients in the multi-cohort phase II CheckMate 205 trial. An independent review committee assessed best overall response using the 2007 International Working Group response criteria. Trial PBMCs were obtained immediately prior to nivolumab initiation (C1D1) and on therapy at cycle 2 day 1 and cycle 4 day 1. Peripheral blood was collected in 8 mL Vacutainer Cell Preparation Tubes, from which PBMCs were isolated by centrifugation and then cryopreserved.

The rearranged chain carries TRBV27 and TRBJ2-7; perhaps TRBD1 is the D gene, with 5 bases matching. Sequencing used peripheral blood mononuclear cells (PBMCs), obtained at baseline. The receptor was derived from a human donor with classical Hodgkin lymphoma. The CDR3 amino acid sequence is: CASSPQAKFAFVLYEQYF. Here is the DNA: TGTGCCAGCAGTCCACAGGCTAAGTTCGCCTTCGTCCTCTACGAGCAGTACTTC.